This T cell receptor (beta chain) was identified in a study of immune evolution from preneoplasia to lung adenocarcinoma. Study context: HLA loss of heterozygosity: approximately 7.5% AIS, about 15% MIA, about 35% ADC, none AAH. Study-level points and caveats: Clonality was highest in normal lung, lower in later-stage lesions apparently.

This CDR3 is 16 amino acids long. With 1 base clipped from V and 4 bases from J, the junction kept 7 bases outside the gene matches. Per the germline V gene, CDR1 is KGHSH and CDR2 is LQKENI. Of note for this clone: Its antigen is still unknown.

Macro-dissection enriched premalignant or tumor cells before nucleic acid extraction. Clones were sequenced by immunoSEQ multiplex PCR, and TCRdb holds only the in-frame ones, with some missing. The data contain thousands of clones, roughly three quarters of them singletons. V is TRBV18 and J is TRBJ2-3, with 8 bases aligning to TRBD2. The specimen was FFPE invasive lung adenocarcinoma tissue. The sequence derives from a person in their 40s with lung adenocarcinoma. CDR3 sequence: CASSPQAGVTSDTQYF. CDR3 in DNA: TGTGCCAGCTCACCACAAGCGGGAGTTACTTCAGATACGCAGTATTTT. The variable domain in full, with the rest retrieved from reference TRBV18 and TRBJ2-3, is NAGVMQNPRHLVRRRGQEARLRCSPMKGHSHVYWYRQLPEEGLKFMVYLQKENIIDESGMPKERFSAEFPKEGPSILRIQQVVRGDSAAYFCASSPQAGVTSDTQYFGPGTRLTVL.